A selection of T cell receptor beta chains follows, all from one sample in a study of T-cell memory formation after mild COVID-19. MiXCR, run by TCRdb on the 5' RACE reads, gives a single entry per CDR3 protein. The sample records hundreds of thousands of distinct CDR3 sequences, about 20% being singletons. Input material: PBMCs or a T cell subset sorted from them (not recorded which). Receptor source: an adult woman who had mild COVID-19 (a few samples of this study predate the infection). Cell type and time point are not known. The CDR3 runs from the conserved cysteine through the conserved F or W. D genes are given only for firm matches. Not every row has a clone size; where given, it reads once, few, many or a size class.

J gene,clone size,V gene,D gene,CDR3 protein,CDR3 DNA
TRBJ1-1,.,TRBV29-1,.,CSVGAPEAFF,TGCAGCGTTGGGGCTCCTGAAGCTTTCTTT
TRBJ2-1,few,TRBV9,TRBD2,CASGRASGSNEQFF,TGTGCCAGCGGGCGGGCTAGCGGGTCTAATGAGCAGTTCTTC
TRBJ2-2,.,TRBV6-5,.,CASSQSGGQGGELFF,TGTGCCAGCAGCCAATCCGGGGGGCAGGGCGGGGAGCTGTTTTTT
TRBJ1-5,.,TRBV25-1,.,CASSDTGLGEPQHF,TGTGCCAGCAGTGATACAGGATTAGGTGAGCCCCAGCATTTT
TRBJ2-2,few,TRBV5-6,.,CASSYTVNTGELFF,TGTGCCAGCAGCTATACAGTGAACACCGGGGAGCTGTTTTTT
TRBJ1-6,few,TRBV11-1,TRBD1,CASSSTGRDSPLHF,TGTGCCAGCAGCTCGACAGGGCGGGATTCACCCCTCCACTTT
TRBJ1-5,.,TRBV20-1,.,CSAIGASNQPQHF,TGCAGTGCTATTGGGGCGAGCAATCAGCCCCAGCATTTT
TRBJ2-7,few,TRBV7-2,.,CASSLEGTLYEQYF,TGTGCCAGCAGCTTAGAGGGAACCCTCTACGAGCAGTACTTC
TRBJ2-5,.,TRBV9,.,CASTKGRGLQETQYF,TGTGCCAGCACCAAGGGGCGTGGCCTCCAAGAGACCCAGTACTTC
TRBJ1-3,.,TRBV5-1,.,CASSWDNSGNTIYF,TGCGCCAGCAGCTGGGACAACTCTGGAAACACCATATATTTT
TRBJ1-5,.,TRBV20-1,.,CSARDLGRFNQPQHF,TGCAGTGCTAGAGATCTAGGGCGGTTCAATCAGCCCCAGCATTTT